Listed below are T cell receptor beta chains from one sample, sequenced in a study of a mutant IDH1 vaccine in newly diagnosed glioma. Their recognized antigens are unknown. The method was immunoSEQ multiplex PCR; TCRdb's version includes in-frame clones alone and lacks a portion of them. The repertoire holds about 21,000 clones, over 85% seen once, with more than 5.5% in the top ten. The material was PBMCs, obtained from a glioma patient whose treatment included an IDH1 peptide vaccine. Receptors were obtained from a middle-aged woman with glioma. The CDR3 runs from the conserved cysteine through the conserved F or W. Each record gives: V gene, CDR3 length, D gene, J gene, clone size, CDR3 protein, CDR3 DNA. The D gene is left open where the match is weak. A clone size is listed for some rows: how often the clone was seen (once, few, many), or a class if it is expanded.

>TRBV5-1|13|TRBD1|TRBJ1-1|once
CASRRQGNTEAFF
TGCGCCAGCAGAAGACAGGGTAACACTGAAGCTTTCTTT
>TRBV19|16|TRBD1|TRBJ1-5|-
CASSGQGGYSNQPQHF
TGTGCCAGTAGTGGACAGGGTGGCTATAGCAATCAGCCCCAGCATTTT
>TRBV5-4|15|-|TRBJ2-2|few
CASSLTGAGPGELFF
TGTGCCAGCAGCTTAACAGGGGCGGGACCCGGGGAGCTGTTTTTT
>TRBV5-1|14|-|TRBJ2-7|-
CASSLSPTGPEQYF
TGCGCCAGCAGCTTGTCCCCGACGGGCCCCGAGCAGTACTTC
>TRBV10-2|14|TRBD1|TRBJ1-2|-
CASSEAGGVDGYTF
TGCGCCAGCAGTGAGGCAGGGGGCGTGGATGGCTACACCTTC
>TRBV6-5|14|-|TRBJ2-5|-
CASSLLLGEETQYF
TGTGCCAGCAGCCTCCTGTTGGGGGAAGAGACCCAGTACTTC
>TRBV7-2|14|-|TRBJ1-5|-
CASSSDRGNQPQHF
TGTGCCAGCAGCTCGGACAGAGGCAATCAGCCCCAGCATTTT
>TRBV28|15|-|TRBJ2-3|-
CASSLGSTASYTQYF
TGTGCCAGCAGTTTAGGGAGTACCGCGTCTTATACGCAGTATTTT
>TRBV2|14|TRBD1|TRBJ2-7|-
CATKGTGGAYEQYF
TGTGCCACCAAAGGGACAGGGGGTGCATACGAGCAGTACTTC
>TRBV4-1|15|TRBD1|TRBJ2-7|-
CASSPTGTGVYEQYF
TGCGCCAGCAGTCCAACGGGGACAGGGGTCTACGAGCAGTACTTC
>TRBV25-1|12|-|TRBJ2-7|-
CASSAQNYEQYF
TGTGCCAGCAGTGCACAGAACTACGAGCAGTACTTC
>TRBV5-4|14|-|TRBJ2-3|-
CASSLWGYTDTQYF
TGTGCCAGCAGCTTGTGGGGCTACACAGATACGCAGTATTTT
>TRBV5-4|15|TRBD2|TRBJ2-1|-
CASSGGRDRNNEQFF
TGTGCCAGCAGCGGGGGGAGGGATCGGAACAATGAGCAGTTCTTC
>TRBV5-6|14|TRBD1|TRBJ1-5|-
CASSFQGGTQPQHF
TGTGCCAGCAGCTTCCAGGGGGGGACTCAGCCCCAGCATTTT
>TRBV2|14|-|TRBJ1-2|-
CASSVLRDATGYTF
TGTGCCAGCAGTGTACTCCGGGACGCGACTGGCTACACCTTC
>TRBV10-3|15|-|TRBJ2-7|-
CAISVGGRLSYEQYF
TGTGCCATCAGTGTAGGCGGGCGCCTCTCCTACGAGCAGTACTTC
>TRBV29-1|13|TRBD2|TRBJ2-1|-
CSVEVQRGSEQFF
TGCAGCGTTGAAGTCCAGCGGGGGAGTGAGCAGTTCTTC
>TRBV20-1|11|TRBD1|TRBJ1-2|-
CSVSRGYGYTF
TGCAGTGTAAGCAGGGGGTATGGCTACACCTTC
>TRBV4-1|15|-|TRBJ2-5|-
CASSQESGNQETQYF
TGCGCCAGCAGCCAAGAGTCCGGGAACCAAGAGACCCAGTACTTC
>TRBV5-4|14|-|TRBJ2-4|-
CASSISGPNDIQYF
TGTGCCAGCAGCATTAGCGGACCCAATGACATTCAGTACTTC